This T cell receptor (beta chain) derives from a study of T cell changes during pregnancy in multiple sclerosis. Some clones are missing from TCRdb's copy, which holds only in-frame ones; the method was immunoSEQ multiplex PCR. Among 45,000 to 60,000 clones listed, 91% were seen once. This clone was counted once. The starting material was peripheral blood, obtained after pregnancy. The TCR comes from a female donor in good health, enrolled as a control in a pregnancy study.

CDR3: CASSIVGAENTGELFF. The CDR3 DNA follows: TGTGCCAGTAGTATTGTAGGGGCTGAGAACACCGGGGAGCTGTTTTTT. The rearrangement links TRBV19 to TRBJ2-2; D might be TRBD1 (5 bases). The V end was cut by 3 bases, the J end by 1 base, with 12 bases between. Germline lookup yields CDR1 LNHDA and CDR2 SQIVND (reference sequence). This CDR3 contains 16 residues.